Here is one T cell receptor beta chain with its context. This clonotype was counted at least ten times. Its binding antigen is unknown. Within one base of it there is no much larger clone, and no base qualities were kept. The sequencer was an Illumina NovaSeq 6000. cDNA libraries for TCRalpha and TCRbeta were prepared by 5'RACE using constant-segment primers, with sample barcodes and unique molecular identifiers added. Trizol reagent was used to extract RNA from every sample. Amplification of the libraries took two PCR steps, and the second step added a second sample barcode plus Illumina TruSeq adapters. Libraries were sequenced on an Illumina NovaSeq with 2 x 150 bp paired-end reads. Turning to the authors' computational methods: Reads were demultiplexed and collapsed into UMI-guided consensus sequences with migec v1.2.7. Using mixcr v2.1.11, UMI consensuses were aligned to TRA and TRB V and J templates and then assembled into clonotypes. Clonotypes were classified as expanded or contracted when called significant by both edgeR and NoisET, with noise models trained on biological replicates. For edgeR calls, the cutoffs were a false discovery rate-adjusted p below 0.01 and a log2 fold-change threshold of 1. As an exploratory analysis of dynamics, max-normalized trajectories of the 1000 most abundant clonotypes were examined by PCA with hierarchical clustering. The CD4 or CD8 phenotype of responding clones was assigned using the separately sequenced CD4+ and CD8+ repertoires. The raw public reads went through TCRdb reprocessing: fastp at Q25, MiXCR clone calling, in-frame beta chains kept. Each record represents a unique CDR3 protein, reported with the most common genes and DNA among its rows. What appears here as the V and J calls and clone size reflects TCRdb's work, not the paper's. The sample data list fewer than 200,000 distinct CDR3 sequences, and under 20% of these were observed just once. More than 3% of the sample lies in the top ten.

Ficoll-Paque density gradient centrifugation was used to isolate PBMCs. This sample is part of a study of T-cell memory formation after mild COVID-19 (dated by TCRdb to 2020 to 2023). A note on the overall study: TCR sequence clusters from the two donors were found to be largely donor specific. In a couple of donors, T-cell clones that expanded and contracted after mild COVID-19 were followed by sequencing TCRalpha and TCRbeta repertoires longitudinally. Two young, previously healthy adult volunteers, one female and one male, were included in the cohort.

Overall results and qualifications from the work: Only a couple of mild cases were covered in the study, and larger cohorts including severe cases with pre-infection samples were considered necessary. SARS-CoV-2 specificity was not confirmed for the second-wave clones peaking on day 37. The detection of some responding clones in pre-infection memory suggests that pre-existing cross-reactive memory T cells joined the SARS-CoV-2 response. From day 15 to 85, contracting clones showed balanced CD4/CD8 phenotypes, whereas a second wave of clones that expanded from day 15 to 37 leaned towards CD4+. Contracting CD4+ clones were located mainly in the CM and EM memory subsets, whereas CD8+ clones were found to be enriched in EMRA.

The CDR3 measures 13 amino acids from cysteine to phenylalanine. The retained sequence is limited to the CDR3, 39 bases, with the frame set at the first base. According to the germline V gene (reference sequence), CDR1 reads SGHKS and CDR2 reads YYEKEE. At the junction V is shortened by 1 base and J by 6 bases, with 10 bases in between. The TCR sequence derives from a man aged 18-30 years who had mild COVID-19 (a few samples of this study predate the infection). The sample titles of this study are shuffled in the database, so cell type and time point are left out; the donor was told from shared clones. Sequencing was done on a sample of PBMCs or a T cell subset sorted from them (not recorded which). The chain is made from TRBV5-5 and TRBJ1-2, and perhaps TRBD1 as D gene, on 6 matching bases. The base sequence is TGTGCCAGCAGCTTGCTGGGGGCGGATGGCTACACCTTC. The resulting protein is CASSLLGADGYTF.